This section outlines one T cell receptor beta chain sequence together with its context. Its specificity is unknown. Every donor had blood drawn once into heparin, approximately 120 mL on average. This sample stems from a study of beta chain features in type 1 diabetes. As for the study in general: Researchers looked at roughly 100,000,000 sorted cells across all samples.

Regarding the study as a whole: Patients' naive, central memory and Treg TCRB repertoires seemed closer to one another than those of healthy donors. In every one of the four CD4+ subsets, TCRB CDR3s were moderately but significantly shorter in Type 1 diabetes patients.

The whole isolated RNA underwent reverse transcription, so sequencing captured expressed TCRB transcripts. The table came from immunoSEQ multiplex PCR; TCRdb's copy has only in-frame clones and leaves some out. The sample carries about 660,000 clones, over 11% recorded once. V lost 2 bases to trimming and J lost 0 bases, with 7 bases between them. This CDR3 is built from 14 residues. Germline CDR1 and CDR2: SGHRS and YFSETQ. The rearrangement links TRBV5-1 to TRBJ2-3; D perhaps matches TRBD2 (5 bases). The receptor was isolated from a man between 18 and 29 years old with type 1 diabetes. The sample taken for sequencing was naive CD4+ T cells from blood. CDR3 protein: CASSLRTSTDTQYF. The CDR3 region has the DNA TGCGCCAGCAGCTTAAGGACTAGCACAGATACGCAGTATTTT.